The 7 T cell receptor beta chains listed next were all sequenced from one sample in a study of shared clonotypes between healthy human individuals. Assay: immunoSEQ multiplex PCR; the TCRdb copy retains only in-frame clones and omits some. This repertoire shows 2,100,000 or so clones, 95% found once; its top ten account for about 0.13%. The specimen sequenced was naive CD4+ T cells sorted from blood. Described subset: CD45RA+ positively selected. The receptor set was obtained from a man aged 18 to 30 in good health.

In DNA, the CDR3 is TGTGCCAGCAGTGAAATACAGGCGCCCACCGAGCAGTACTTC. Protein product: CASSEIQAPTEQYF. The chain carries TRBV2 and TRBJ2-7, with TRBD1 as a possible D gene (5 bases). Trimming shortened V by 2 bases and J by 6 bases, and 14 bases separated the two germline ends. Germline V lookup: CDR1 SNHLY, CDR2 FYNNEI. The CDR3 runs 14 residues.

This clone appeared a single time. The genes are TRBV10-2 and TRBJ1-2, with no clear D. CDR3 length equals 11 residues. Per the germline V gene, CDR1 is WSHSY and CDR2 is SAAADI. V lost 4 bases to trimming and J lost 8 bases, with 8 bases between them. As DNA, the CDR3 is TGCGCCAGCAGTGTTGGCGGAGGCTACACCTTC. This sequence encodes CASSVGGGYTF.

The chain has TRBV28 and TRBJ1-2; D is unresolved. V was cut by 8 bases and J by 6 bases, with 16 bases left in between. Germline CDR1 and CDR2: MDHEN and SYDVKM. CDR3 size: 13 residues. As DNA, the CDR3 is TGTGCCAGCGCCTACGGACTCAGAGATGGCTACACCTTC. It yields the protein CASAYGLRDGYTF.

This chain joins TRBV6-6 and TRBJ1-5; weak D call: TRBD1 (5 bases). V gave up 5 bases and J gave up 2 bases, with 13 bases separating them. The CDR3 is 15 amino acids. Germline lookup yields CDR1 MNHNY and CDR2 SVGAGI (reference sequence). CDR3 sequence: CASSMLARGNQPQHF. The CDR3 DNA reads TGTGCCAGCAGTATGCTGGCCAGGGGCAATCAGCCCCAGCATTTT.

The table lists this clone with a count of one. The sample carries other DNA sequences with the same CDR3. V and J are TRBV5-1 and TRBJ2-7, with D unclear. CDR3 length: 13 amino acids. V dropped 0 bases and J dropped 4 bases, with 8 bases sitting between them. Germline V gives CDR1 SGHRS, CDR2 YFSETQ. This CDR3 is CASSLVSGYEQYF. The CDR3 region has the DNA TGCGCCAGCAGCTTGGTCTCCGGTTACGAGCAGTACTTC.

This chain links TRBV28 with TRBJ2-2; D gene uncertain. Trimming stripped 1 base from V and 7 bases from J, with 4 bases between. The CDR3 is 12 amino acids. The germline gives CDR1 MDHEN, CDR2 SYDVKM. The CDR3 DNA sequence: TGTGCCAGCAGTTTATTCCGCGGGGAGCTGTTTTTT. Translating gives CASSLFRGELFF.

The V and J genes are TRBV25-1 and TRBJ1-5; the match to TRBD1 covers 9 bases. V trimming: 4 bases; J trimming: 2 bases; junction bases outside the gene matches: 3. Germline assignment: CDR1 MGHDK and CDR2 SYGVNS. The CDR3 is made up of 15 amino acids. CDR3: CASSATGGGNQPQHF. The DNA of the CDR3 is TGTGCCAGCAGTGCCACAGGGGGCGGCAATCAGCCCCAGCATTTT.